These T cell receptor beta chains were read from a single sample in a study of human T cells and chemical hapten exposure. MiXCR was run by TCRdb on the RACE reads, yielding one entry per CDR3 protein. The table records 96,000 or so distinct CDR3 sequences, 7% to 10% of them present only once. The sequences come from whole blood, collected in connection with sensitization to the hapten diphenylcyclopropenone (DPC). The receptors stem from a woman aged 40 to 50 with alopecia areata. Some clones in this sample may be carry-over from other donors' samples. CDR3s include the opening cysteine and the closing phenylalanine or tryptophan. Fields, in order: J gene, D gene, V gene, clone size, CDR3 protein, CDR3 DNA. A D gene is named only where the DNA matches it firmly. Size values are once, few and many counts, or a class for expanded clones, and some rows have none.

J: TRBJ1-1
D: NA
V: TRBV12-3/TRBV12-4
size: few
CDR3: CASSFKSSNTEAFF
DNA: TGTGCCAGCAGTTTCAAGTCATCGAACACTGAAGCTTTCTTT

J: TRBJ2-5
D: TRBD2
V: TRBV12-3/TRBV12-4
size: NA
CDR3: CASSASGSVKTQYF
DNA: TGTGCCAGCAGTGCCAGCGGGAGCGTGAAGACCCAGTACTTC

J: TRBJ2-3
D: TRBD2
V: TRBV5-6
size: many
CDR3: CASSLAGGRGTDTQYF
DNA: TGTGCCAGCAGCTTGGCCGGCGGGAGGGGCACAGATACGCAGTATTTT

J: TRBJ2-7
D: TRBD2
V: TRBV6-1
size: many
CDR3: CASTLAGRYEQYF
DNA: TGTGCCAGCACCCTAGCGGGACGCTACGAGCAGTACTTC

J: TRBJ1-5
D: NA
V: TRBV12-3/TRBV12-4
size: few
CDR3: CASSLWHRNQPQHF
DNA: TGTGCCAGCAGTTTGTGGCATCGCAATCAGCCCCAGCATTTT

J: TRBJ2-3
D: TRBD2
V: TRBV5-1
size: many
CDR3: CASSFGLAGTDTQYF
DNA: TGCGCCAGCAGCTTTGGACTAGCGGGCACAGATACGCAGTATTTT

J: TRBJ2-1
D: NA
V: TRBV11-2
size: NA
CDR3: CASSWDRYNEQFF
DNA: TGTGCCAGCAGCTGGGACCGATACAATGAGCAGTTCTTC

J: TRBJ1-6
D: NA
V: TRBV9
size: many
CDR3: CASSESGTSLYSPLHF
DNA: TGTGCCAGCAGCGAATCCGGGACATCCCTTTATTCACCCCTCCACTTT

J: TRBJ2-3
D: NA
V: TRBV20-1
size: many
CDR3: CSARLGSSTDTQYF
DNA: TGCAGTGCTAGGCTGGGTTCTAGCACAGATACGCAGTATTTT

J: TRBJ2-2
D: TRBD1
V: TRBV3-1
size: NA
CDR3: CASSLGQGAYGELFF
DNA: TGTGCCAGCAGCTTGGGACAGGGGGCGTACGGGGAGCTGTTTTTT

J: TRBJ1-1
D: NA
V: TRBV29-1
size: few
CDR3: CSAWDGMNTEAFF
DNA: TGCAGCGCCTGGGACGGCATGAACACTGAAGCTTTCTTT

J: TRBJ1-2
D: TRBD1
V: TRBV7-8
size: NA
CDR3: CASSLGTGGSGYTF
DNA: TGTGCCAGCAGCTTGGGGACAGGGGGCTCTGGCTACACCTTC

J: TRBJ1-1
D: NA
V: TRBV3-1
size: NA
CDR3: CASSRLNTEAFF
DNA: TGTGCCAGCAGCCGACTGAACACTGAAGCTTTCTTT

J: TRBJ2-7
D: NA
V: TRBV7-9
size: few
CDR3: CASCFNDYEQYF
DNA: TGTGCCAGCTGCTTTAATGATTACGAGCAGTACTTC

J: TRBJ2-7
D: TRBD2
V: TRBV29-1
size: NA
CDR3: CSVSGSGNYEQYF
DNA: TGCAGCGTTAGCGGGAGTGGGAACTACGAGCAGTACTTC